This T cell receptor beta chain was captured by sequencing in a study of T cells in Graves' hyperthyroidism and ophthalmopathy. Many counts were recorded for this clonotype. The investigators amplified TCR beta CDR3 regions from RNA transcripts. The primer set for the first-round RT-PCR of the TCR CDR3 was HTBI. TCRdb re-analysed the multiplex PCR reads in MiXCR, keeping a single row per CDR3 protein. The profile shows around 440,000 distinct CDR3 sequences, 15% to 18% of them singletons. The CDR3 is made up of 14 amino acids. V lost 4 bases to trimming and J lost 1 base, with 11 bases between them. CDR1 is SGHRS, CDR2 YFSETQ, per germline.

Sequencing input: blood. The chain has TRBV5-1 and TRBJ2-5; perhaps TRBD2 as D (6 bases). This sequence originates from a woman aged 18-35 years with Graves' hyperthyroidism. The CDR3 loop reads CASSPDYSQETQYF. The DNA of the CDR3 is TGCGCCAGCAGCCCGGACTACTCCCAAGAGACCCAGTACTTC.